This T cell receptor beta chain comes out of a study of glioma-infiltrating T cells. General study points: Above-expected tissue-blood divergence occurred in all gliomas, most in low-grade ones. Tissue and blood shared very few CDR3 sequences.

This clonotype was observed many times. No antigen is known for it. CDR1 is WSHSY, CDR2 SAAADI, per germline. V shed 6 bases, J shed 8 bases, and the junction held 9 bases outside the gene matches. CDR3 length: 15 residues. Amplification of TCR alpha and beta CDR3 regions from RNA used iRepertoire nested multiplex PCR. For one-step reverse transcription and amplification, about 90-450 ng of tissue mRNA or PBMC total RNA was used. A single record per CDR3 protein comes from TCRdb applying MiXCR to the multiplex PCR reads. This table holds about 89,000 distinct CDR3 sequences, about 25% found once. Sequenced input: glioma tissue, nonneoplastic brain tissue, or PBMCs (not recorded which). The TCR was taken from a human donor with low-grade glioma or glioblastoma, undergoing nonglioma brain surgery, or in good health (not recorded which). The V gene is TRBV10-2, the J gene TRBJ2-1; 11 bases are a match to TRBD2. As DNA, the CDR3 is TGCGCCAGCAGGGGGGGACTAGCGGACCCCCATGAGCAGTTCTTC. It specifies CASRGGLADPHEQFF.